The 25 T cell receptor beta chains below all came from one sample that was sequenced in a study of metastatic and nonmetastatic thyroid tumors. TCRdb re-called the PCR reads via MiXCR. This table holds fewer than 15,000 clones, about 30% found once. Not a single patient had been given any form of treatment at any point before undergoing thyroid surgery. Sequenced material: tumor tissue. The receptors were sampled from a female donor with papillary thyroid cancer or a benign thyroid nodule (not recorded which). Some clones in this sample may be carry-over from other donors' samples.

This clone was picked up a small number of times. This chain links TRBV6-1 with TRBJ2-7, with TRBD1 identical over 7 bases. The CDR3 has 13 amino acids. CDR1 MNHNS and CDR2 SASEGT come from the germline V gene. Unmatched junction bases numbered 2, after V lost 6 bases and J lost 0 bases. CDR3 DNA sequence: TGTGCCAGCAGACGGGACAGCTCCTACGAGCAGTACTTC. This translates into CASRRDSSYEQYF.

In its sample, this clone was seen a few times. This chain connects TRBV10-3 to TRBJ2-5; D is perhaps TRBD1 or TRBD2 (5 bases each). Trimming took off 1 base at V and 5 bases at J, with 8 bases between the two ends. Germline V gene sequence: CDR1 ENHRY, CDR2 SYGVKD. CDR3 size: 13 residues. The CDR3 spells CAISELGTETQYF. The DNA of the CDR3 is TGTGCCATCAGTGAGTTAGGGACGGAGACCCAGTACTTC.

In this sample, this clone turned up a few times. It is likely a read error, because the conserved phenylalanine at the end of the CDR3 is missing. The rearrangement links TRBV2 to TRBJ2-1; 8 bases fit TRBD2. This CDR3 has 15 amino acids. The V gene end was trimmed by 10 bases and the J gene end by 5 bases; junction bases not matched to a gene: 13. Germline V gives CDR1 SNHLY, CDR2 FYNNEI. CDR3 loop: CANSGGGQSHNEQFL. DNA of the CDR3: TGTGCCAACTCCGGCGGGGGGCAATCCCACAATGAGCAGTTCCTC.

Relative to its sample, this clone is medium-sized (0.01 to 0.1%). V is TRBV20-1 and J is TRBJ2-2, with 8 nucleotides matching TRBD2. V shed 3 bases and J 5 bases; nucleotides not matched to a gene: 5. Germline CDR1 DFQATT, CDR2 SNEGSKA (reference sequence). The CDR3 is made up of 14 amino acids. The CDR3 here is CSASRGGKTGELFF. CDR3 DNA sequence: TGCAGTGCTAGTCGGGGGGGAAAGACCGGGGAGCTGTTTTTT.

The chain recombines TRBV20-1 with TRBJ1-3, with D perhaps matching TRBD1 (5 bases). The CDR3 sequence is 15 residues long. From germline, CDR1 is DFQATT and CDR2 SNEGSKA (reference sequence). V lost 3 bases and J 2 bases, leaving 14 bases between the germline ends. CDR3 sequence: CSARGPGTAGNTIYF. CDR3 DNA sequence: TGCAGTGCTAGGGGACCCGGTACTGCTGGAAACACCATATATTTT.

In its sample, this clone was seen many times. This chain connects TRBV12-3 or TRBV12-4 to TRBJ1-5; no clear D. V lost 3 bases, J lost 2 bases, and 14 bases lay in between. CDR3 length: 16 amino acids. The CDR3 sequence is CASSFSLSSGNQPQHF. The CDR3 nucleotides are TGTGCCAGCAGTTTCAGCCTCTCCTCCGGCAATCAGCCCCAGCATTTT.

This clone is deemed medium-sized. As DNA, the CDR3 is TGTGCCACCAGGGGGGAGGGCGAGCAGTACTTC. Translated: CATRGEGEQYF. This chain links TRBV15 with TRBJ2-7; 7 nucleotides line up with TRBD2. Trimming removed 6 bases from V and 6 bases from J; junction bases left unmatched: 2. The V gene's germline CDR1 is LNHNV and CDR2 YYDKDF (reference sequence). The CDR3 consists of 11 residues. The full variable domain, rest sourced from reference TRBV15 and TRBJ2-7, is DAMVIQNPRYQVTQFGKPVTLSCSQTLNHNVMYWYQQKSSQAPKLLFHYYDKDFNNEADTPDNFQSRRPNTSFCFLDIRSPGLGDTAMYLCATRGEGEQYFGPGTRLTVT.

This clone is medium-sized (0.01 to 0.1%) within its sample. J is TRBJ2-1 and V is TRBV11-2; no clear D gene. This CDR3 comprises 14 residues. V lost 0 bases to trimming and J lost 6 bases, with 9 bases between them. From germline, CDR1 is SGHAT and CDR2 FQNNGV. CDR3 bases: TGTGCCAGCAGCTTAGATCTAGAATCCAATGAGCAGTTCTTC. Residues: CASSLDLESNEQFF.

In its sample, this clone is medium-sized (0.01 to 0.1%). The DNA for the CDR3 is TGCAGCGTGAGGGACAGGGTATCCCACGAGCAGTACTTC. Protein product: CSVRDRVSHEQYF. This chain connects TRBV29-1 to TRBJ2-7; 9 bases are shared with TRBD1. The CDR3 extends over 13 amino acids. The trim removed 6 bases at V and 5 bases at J, leaving 8 bases unmatched. CDR1 and CDR2 (germline): SQVTM, ANQGSEA.

This clone occurred a few times. The V call is TRBV28, the J call TRBJ1-4; D call uncertain. The CDR3 length is 14 residues. Germline V gene sequence: CDR1 MDHEN, CDR2 SYDVKM. V gave up 5 bases and J gave up 11 bases, with 18 bases separating them. Written as DNA, the CDR3 is TGTGCCAGCAGTGAGGAGGGCTCAGATGGGAAACTGTTTTTT. This gives the protein CASSEEGSDGKLFF.

Judged by abundance, this clone is medium-sized. The chain uses TRBV20-1 and TRBJ1-1; D is perhaps TRBD1 (6 bases). V was trimmed by 6 bases and J by 1 base, leaving 12 bases between them. CDR3 length: 13 residues. Germline V gene lookup returns CDR1 DFQATT and CDR2 SNEGSKA (reference sequence). CDR3 protein: CSAAQGWNTEAFF. The CDR3 DNA follows: TGCAGTGCGGCGCAGGGGTGGAACACTGAAGCTTTCTTT.

The V and J genes are TRBV20-1 and TRBJ2-7, with 9 nucleotides matching TRBD1. CDR1 and CDR2 from the germline V gene are DFQATT and SNEGSKA (reference sequence). This CDR3 has 14 amino acids. V shed 7 bases, J shed 0 bases, and the junction held 7 bases outside the gene matches. The CDR3 DNA follows: TGCAGTGGCACGGCGGGACAGGGCTCCTACGAGCAGTACTTC. It codes for CSGTAGQGSYEQYF.

This clone has just a few counts. CDR3 sequence: CASSFVYQGGSPLHF. CDR3 bases: TGTGCCAGCAGTTTTGTGTACCAGGGTGGTTCACCCCTCCACTTT. The J gene is TRBJ1-6, the V gene TRBV12-3 or TRBV12-4; maybe TRBD1 (5 bases). The V gene lost 3 bases and the J gene lost 9 bases, with 15 bases spanning the gap. The CDR3 length is 15 residues.

The chain uses TRBV6-1 and TRBJ1-1; 9 bases are a match to TRBD1. V shed 5 bases, J shed 2 bases, and the junction held 9 bases outside the gene matches. Germline lookup yields CDR1 MNHNS and CDR2 SASEGT. The CDR3 has 16 residues. In DNA, the CDR3 is TGTGCCAGCAGTCGGGGACAGGGAAGTGATAACACTGAAGCTTTCTTT. It encodes CASSRGQGSDNTEAFF.

The chain employs TRBV20-1 and TRBJ2-7; no firm D call. V was pared by 1 base and J by 3 bases, with 13 bases between. The CDR3 is 14 residues long. Germline-derived CDR1 and CDR2 are DFQATT and SNEGSKA (reference sequence). CDR3 loop: CSARVVGLGYEQYF. CDR3 nucleotide sequence: TGCAGTGCTAGAGTAGTGGGCCTCGGCTACGAGCAGTACTTC.

CDR3 DNA sequence: TGTGCCAGCAGTTTATCGAACAGGGTAGACACTGAAGCTTTCTTT. Protein: CASSLSNRVDTEAFF. This rearrangement joins TRBV27 to TRBJ1-1; weak D call: TRBD1 (6 bases). Trimming pared 0 bases from V and 3 bases from J, leaving 11 bases between. Germline loops: CDR1 MNHEY, CDR2 SMNVEV (reference sequence). CDR3 length equals 15 residues.

This clone came up many times. The rearrangement joins TRBV13 to TRBJ2-5; TRBD1 matches at 10 bases. Losses at the gene ends were 5 bases for V and 2 bases for J; bases not matched to a gene: 5. Germline V gives CDR1 PRHDT, CDR2 FYEKMQ (reference sequence). This CDR3 contains 15 residues. This CDR3 reads CASSARDRGQETQYF. The CDR3, as DNA: TGTGCCAGCAGCGCCCGGGACAGGGGACAAGAGACCCAGTACTTC.

This clone has just a few counts. Its ends do not fully match the called genes, so a read error is possible. V gene TRBV5-1 combines with J gene TRBJ2-1; D remains ambiguous. The germline gives CDR1 SGHRS, CDR2 YFSETQ. This CDR3 region has 16 residues. In DNA form, the CDR3 reads TGCGCCAGCAGCTTGGGGATGGCCGGCTCCCACAATGAGCAGTTCTTT. This codes for CASSLGMAGSHNEQFF.

The chain links TRBV3-1 to TRBJ1-2; D gene uncertain. This CDR3 has 11 residues. With 6 bases removed from V and 7 bases from J, the gap between germline ends came to 9 bases. The germline gives CDR1 LGHDT, CDR2 YNNKEL (reference sequence). The CDR3 reads CASSKAGGYTF. The CDR3 coding sequence is TGTGCCAGCAGTAAAGCAGGTGGCTACACCTTC.

By sample share, this clone is medium-sized. The chain employs TRBV7-9 and TRBJ1-1; maybe TRBD1 (6 bases). Trimming removed 4 bases at V and 3 bases at J, with 18 bases between. Per the germline V gene, CDR1 is SEHNR and CDR2 is FQNEAQ (reference sequence). The CDR3 has 16 residues. CDR3 region: CASSSTDRPADTEAFF. As DNA, the CDR3 is TGTGCCAGCAGCTCTACAGACAGGCCCGCTGACACTGAAGCTTTCTTT.

This rearrangement joins TRBV7-9 to TRBJ2-5; 10 positions agree with TRBD1. The J segment lost 5 bases and the V segment lost 5 bases, leaving 11 bases of the junction unmatched. In germline, CDR1 is SEHNR, CDR2 FQNEAQ (reference sequence). The CDR3 totals 16 residues. The CDR3 spells CASSNRDRGVFETQYF. As DNA, the CDR3 is TGTGCCAGCAGCAACCGGGACAGGGGTGTTTTCGAGACCCAGTACTTC.

This clone was found a few times. The J gene is TRBJ2-7, the V gene TRBV6-1; TRBD2 aligns across 10 bases. V gave up 7 bases and J gave up 1 base; unmatched junction bases: 7. In germline, CDR1 is MNHNS, CDR2 SASEGT. The CDR3 runs 15 residues. The CDR3 sequence: CASIGASGSSYEQYF. Here the CDR3 DNA reads TGTGCCAGCATAGGGGCTAGCGGGAGTTCCTACGAGCAGTACTTC.

This clone is categorized as medium-sized. The rearrangement links TRBV27 to TRBJ1-1, with unresolved D. Germline V gene data show CDR1 as MNHEY and CDR2 as SMNVEV (reference sequence). This CDR3 comprises 12 residues. V was clipped by 7 bases and J by 1 base, with 7 bases between them. CDR3 sequence reads: CASTSRNTEAFF. The CDR3 nucleotides are TGTGCCAGCACATCACGGAACACTGAAGCTTTCTTT.

The CDR3 nucleotides read TGTGCCAGCAGCCGCCCGGGACAGGGGCCCGACACTGAAGCTTTCTTT. Translated, it gives CASSRPGQGPDTEAFF. The chain recombines TRBV3-1 with TRBJ1-1; 10 nucleotides agree with TRBD1. This CDR3 has 16 amino acids. V was clipped by 4 bases and J by 3 bases; unmatched bases: 8. Germline CDR1 LGHDT, CDR2 YNNKEL (reference sequence). Based on the CDR3 plus reference TRBV3-1 and TRBJ1-1, the full variable domain is DTAVSQTPKYLVTQMGNDKSIKCEQNLGHDTMYWYKQDSKKFLKIMFSYNNKELIINETVPNRFSPKSPDKAHLNLHINSLELGDSAVYFCASSRPGQGPDTEAFFGQGTRLTVV.

The CDR3 loop is CASSLRTSGSRTNYEQYF. The DNA of the CDR3 is TGTGCCAGCAGCTTAAGGACTAGCGGGAGCAGGACCAACTACGAGCAGTACTTC. This rearrangement joins TRBV11-2 to TRBJ2-7, with 13 bases matching TRBD2. Germline V gene sequence: CDR1 SGHAT, CDR2 FQNNGV. The CDR3 totals 18 residues. V lost 2 bases to trimming and J lost 3 bases; unmatched junction nucleotides: 10.